Following are 20 T cell receptor beta chains from one sample sequenced in a study of spatial heterogeneity in lung cancer. Time point defined: sample taken at primary tumor resection. Unsorted whole RNA of tumor, nontumor lung or frozen PBMC was sequenced. MiXCR was run by TCRdb on the 5' RACE reads, yielding one entry per CDR3 protein. The data show a few thousand distinct CDR3 sequences, with roughly 35% seen just once and under 40% held by the top ten. Here the sequenced sample was PBMCs, taken at surgery. These receptors originate from a male donor with early-stage non-small cell lung cancer.

With respect to this clonotype: As an off-target read in a library built for alpha chains, this beta chain has a frequency of little significance. The chain recombines TRBV5-1 with TRBJ2-4; TRBD2 aligns across 11 bases. CDR3 length: 16 amino acids. The junction had 10 bases not matched to a gene; V was cut back by 3 bases and J by 8 bases. Germline V gene data show CDR1 as SGHRS and CDR2 as YFSETQ. This CDR3 reads CASSSILTSGNDIQYF. CDR3 coding DNA: TGCGCCAGCAGCTCGATTTTGACTAGCGGGAATGACATTCAGTACTTC.

Points on this clonotype: Because the library targeted alpha chains, this beta chain is an off-target read whose size means little. This rearrangement joins TRBV19 to TRBJ2-7; 7 bases map to TRBD1. Germline V CDR1 and CDR2: LNHDA, SQIVND (reference sequence). The ends lost 4 bases at V and 5 bases at J; junction bases unmatched: 5. This CDR3 is built from 13 residues. Written as DNA, the CDR3 is TGTGCCAGTAGTACGACAGGGTCCCACGAGCAGTACTTC. Its translation: CASSTTGSHEQYF.

A remark on this clonotype: The library was built for alpha chains, so this beta chain is an off-target read and its size means little. The chain is built from TRBV20-1 and TRBJ2-2; TRBD2 is a possible D gene (5 bases). CDR3 length equals 16 residues. Trimming took 0 bases from V and 5 from J, leaving 16 bases between them. CDR1 and CDR2 (germline): DFQATT, SNEGSKA (reference sequence). CDR3: CSARDPTRSGTGELFF. The CDR3 DNA follows: TGCAGTGCTAGAGATCCCACTAGATCCGGGACCGGGGAGCTGTTTTTT.

This clonotype was observed once. Little can be read into the size of this beta chain, an off-target read in a library designed for alpha chains. The chain joins TRBV7-9 to TRBJ2-7, with no clear D. V was cut by 3 bases and J by 3 bases, with 6 bases left in between. Germline CDR1 SEHNR, CDR2 FQNEAQ (reference sequence). This CDR3 contains 12 residues. CDR3 in amino acids: CASSFAVYEQYF. As DNA, the CDR3 is TGTGCCAGCAGCTTTGCAGTCTACGAGCAGTACTTC. Full variable domain (outside the CDR3, taken from reference TRBV7-9 and TRBJ2-7): DTGVSQNPRHKITKRGQNVTFRCDPISEHNRLYWYRQTLGQGPEFLTYFQNEAQLEKSRLLSDRFSAERPKGSFSTLEIQRTEQGDSAMYLCASSFAVYEQYFGPGTRLTVT.

To note about this clonotype: This beta chain is a stray read from a library made for alpha chains; its abundance is not meaningful. The genes are TRBV29-1 and TRBJ2-1, with D maybe TRBD1 (6 bases). The length of the CDR3 is 12 residues. The V and J ends lost 7 bases and 0 bases respectively, with 7 bases between them. CDR1 SQVTM and CDR2 ANQGSEA come from the germline V gene. CDR3 sequence reads: CSAQGSYNEQFF. The CDR3 region has the DNA TGCAGCGCACAGGGCTCCTACAATGAGCAGTTCTTC.

By sample fraction, this clonotype is medium-sized. With the library built for alpha chains, this beta chain is off target and its frequency is not meaningful. This sequence joins TRBV20-1 and TRBJ2-3; D ambiguous. The CDR3 is made up of 15 amino acids. V gave up 5 bases and J gave up 0 bases, with 15 bases separating them. Germline assignment: CDR1 DFQATT and CDR2 SNEGSKA (reference sequence). The CDR3 DNA is TGCAGTGCTTCCCTAGGTGTGGGGAGCACAGATACGCAGTATTTT. This translates into CSASLGVGSTDTQYF.

As regards this clonotype: A library prepared for alpha chains yielded this beta chain as an off-target read; its size is of little meaning. V is TRBV6-2 or TRBV6-3 and J is TRBJ2-5; the D is unclear. Germline assignment: CDR1 MNHEY and CDR2 SVGEGT. V dropped 2 bases and J dropped 2 bases, with 9 bases sitting between them. The CDR3 covers 14 residues. CDR3: CASSYPQEQETQYF. CDR3 DNA: TGTGCCAGCAGTTACCCCCAGGAACAAGAGACCCAGTACTTC.

Concerning this clonotype itself: Because the library targeted alpha chains, this beta chain is an off-target read whose size means little. The chain recombines TRBV6-6 with TRBJ2-1; the D gene is possibly TRBD2 (6 bases). This CDR3 is 15 amino acids long. V lost 6 bases, J lost 6 bases, and 18 bases lay in between. Germline CDR1 reads MNHNY; CDR2 reads SVGAGI (reference sequence). The CDR3 loop reads CASSTSRGYGNEQFF. CDR3 nucleotide sequence: TGTGCCAGCAGCACCAGTCGGGGGTATGGCAATGAGCAGTTCTTC.

Points on this clonotype: A library prepared for alpha chains yielded this beta chain as an off-target read; its size is of little meaning. The chain recombines TRBV3-1 with TRBJ1-2; no firm D call. V was cut by 0 bases and J by 3 bases, with 11 bases left in between. The germline CDR1 and CDR2 sequences are LGHDT and YNNKEL (reference sequence). This CDR3 spans 15 amino acids. In DNA, the CDR3 is TGTGCCAGCAGCCAAGATCGAGCAGACTACTATGGCTACACCTTC. This encodes CASSQDRADYYGYTF.

To note about this clonotype: This beta chain appears as a stray read in a library generated for alpha chains; its size is not informative. This chain joins TRBV19 and TRBJ2-6, with 7 bases aligning to TRBD1. V lost 6 bases and J lost 4; bases outside the gene matches: 9. Per germline, CDR1 LNHDA and CDR2 SQIVND (reference sequence). This CDR3 spans 16 amino acids. The CDR3 nucleotides are TGTGCCAGTAGGATGACAGGGATGTCCGGGGCCAACGTCCTGACTTTC. It is translated as CASRMTGMSGANVLTF.

This clonotype was detected a few times. This beta chain slipped into a library made for alpha chains as a stray read, so its size is not meaningful. The chain combines TRBV29-1 with TRBJ2-1, with D unclear. Looked up from germline, CDR1 is SQVTM and CDR2 is ANQGSEA. The CDR3 is 12 residues long. The V end was cut by 7 bases, the J end by 7 bases, with 14 bases between. The CDR3: CSASESGNEQFF. In nucleotides, the CDR3 is TGCAGCGCATCGGAAAGTGGAAATGAGCAGTTCTTC.

On this clonotype itself: In a library made to pick up alpha chains, this beta chain is a stray read with a size that means little. The J gene is TRBJ2-7, the V gene TRBV28, with a possible D match to TRBD2 (6 bases). Germline V gene sequence: CDR1 MDHEN, CDR2 SYDVKM. The CDR3 runs to 14 residues. V lost 5 bases, J lost 5 bases, and 16 bases lay in between. The CDR3 DNA sequence: TGTGCCAGCAGTCCCCCCCGCGGGGCCCACGAGCAGTACTTC. It encodes CASSPPRGAHEQYF. Based on the CDR3 plus reference TRBV28 and TRBJ2-7, the full variable domain is DVKVTQSSRYLVKRTGEKVFLECVQDMDHENMFWYRQDPGLGLRLIYFSYDVKMKEKGDIPEGYSVSREKKERFSLILESASTNQTSMYLCASSPPRGAHEQYFGPGTRLTVT.

Comment on this clonotype: The library was designed around alpha chains, so this beta chain is a stray read whose abundance carries little weight. J is TRBJ2-2 and V is TRBV11-2; 11 positions match TRBD2. The germline CDR1 and CDR2 sequences are SGHAT and FQNNGV. Germline trimming cut 6 bases from V and 3 bases from J; bases unmatched to any gene: 9. The CDR3 contains 17 residues. The CDR3: CASSQGASGRYTGELFF. The CDR3 region has the DNA TGTGCCAGCAGTCAGGGGGCTAGCGGGAGGTACACCGGGGAGCTGTTTTTT.

This clonotype appeared a few times. Within a library made for alpha chains, this beta chain is off target, and its count is uninformative. V usage is TRBV5-1 and J usage is TRBJ2-7; D might be TRBD1 or TRBD2, each matching 5 bases. Trimming took 4 bases from V and 0 from J, leaving 11 bases between them. CDR1 and CDR2 (germline): SGHRS, YFSETQ. This CDR3 comprises 14 residues. The chain's CDR3 is CASSRDAVSYEQYF. CDR3 in DNA: TGCGCCAGCAGCCGGGACGCAGTCTCCTACGAGCAGTACTTC.

This clonotype is large in the sample. This beta chain turned up in a library designed for alpha chains; as an off-target read, its abundance says little. This chain joins TRBV6-5 and TRBJ1-2; tentatively, D is TRBD1 (5 bases). The CDR3 consists of 13 residues. Trimming pared 0 bases from V and 7 bases from J, leaving 9 bases between. Germline values: CDR1 MNHEY, CDR2 SVGAGI. The CDR3 reads CASSYSPGSGYTF. CDR3 bases: TGTGCCAGCAGTTACTCGCCAGGGAGTGGCTACACCTTC.

This clonotype was picked up a small number of times. A library prepared for alpha chains yielded this beta chain as an off-target read; its size is of little meaning. The V gene is TRBV19, the J gene TRBJ2-7; TRBD1 might be the D (7 bases). The germline gives CDR1 LNHDA, CDR2 SQIVND (reference sequence). The CDR3 length is 14 residues. The germline V and J ends were trimmed by 7 bases and 6 bases, with 19 bases remaining between them. CDR3 DNA sequence: TGTGCCAGTACCATAAGACAGGGAGGAGGCGAGCAGTACTTC. It specifies CASTIRQGGGEQYF.

This clonotype showed up just a few times. The library was prepared for alpha chains; this beta chain is a stray read, so its frequency means little. The chain recombines TRBV2 with TRBJ2-1, with D unclear. Trimming took off 6 bases at V and 12 bases at J, with 9 bases between the two ends. The CDR3 runs to 10 residues. Per germline, CDR1 SNHLY and CDR2 FYNNEI. CDR3 DNA: TGTGCCAGCAGATCCGAGAGGCAGTTCTTC. This codes for CASRSERQFF.

In the case of this clonotype: A library made for alpha chains picked up this beta chain off target, so its size means little. The chain has TRBV4-3 and TRBJ2-7; D gene ambiguous. Trimming cost V 0 bases and J 3 bases, with 12 bases left between them. Germline CDR1 reads LGHNA; CDR2 reads YSLEER. CDR3 size: 15 residues. The CDR3 DNA follows: TGCGCCAGCAGCCAAGAAGGTCTCCCGATCTACGAGCAGTACTTC. Translated, it gives CASSQEGLPIYEQYF.

Worth noting for this clonotype: This beta chain is a stray sequence in a library constructed for alpha chains; its clone size is not meaningful. The chain links TRBV9 to TRBJ2-5; 9 bases are shared with TRBD1. The CDR3 consists of 15 residues. From germline, CDR1 is SGDLS and CDR2 YYNGEE. Trimming at V came to 4 bases and at J to 5 bases, leaving 9 bases not matched to a gene. CDR3 DNA sequence: TGTGCCAGCAGCCCAGTTGGGGACAGGGTTGAGACCCAGTACTTC. Amino acids: CASSPVGDRVETQYF.

A remark on this clonotype: As an off-target read in a library built for alpha chains, this beta chain has a frequency of little significance. The chain couples TRBV5-5 to TRBJ1-2; no firm D call. V lost 4 bases and J 4 bases, leaving 14 bases between the germline ends. CDR1 SGHKS and CDR2 YYEKEE come from the germline V gene (reference sequence). This CDR3 has 14 amino acids. Written as DNA, the CDR3 is TGTGCCAGCAGCCCCGATTCTGGCGGCTATGGCTACACCTTC. Its protein is CASSPDSGGYGYTF. Together with reference TRBV5-5 and TRBJ1-2, the CDR3 gives the full variable domain: DAGVTQSPTHLIKTRGQQVTLRCSPISGHKSVSWYQQVLGQGPQFIFQYYEKEERGRGNFPDRFSARQFPNYSSELNVNALLLGDSALYLCASSPDSGGYGYTFGSGTRLTVV.